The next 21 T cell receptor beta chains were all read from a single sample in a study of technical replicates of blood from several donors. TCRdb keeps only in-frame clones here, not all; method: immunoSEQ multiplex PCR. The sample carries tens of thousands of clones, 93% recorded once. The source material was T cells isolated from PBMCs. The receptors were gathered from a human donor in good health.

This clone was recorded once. Here the CDR3 DNA reads TGTGCCAGCAGTTACTCGGCACAGACGAACACTGAAGCTTTCTTT. Protein product: CASSYSAQTNTEAFF. The chain is built from TRBV6-5 and TRBJ1-1; D call uncertain. Trimming took 0 bases from V and 1 from J, leaving 9 bases between them. CDR1 is MNHEY and CDR2 is SVGAGI in the germline V gene. This CDR3 is built from 15 residues.

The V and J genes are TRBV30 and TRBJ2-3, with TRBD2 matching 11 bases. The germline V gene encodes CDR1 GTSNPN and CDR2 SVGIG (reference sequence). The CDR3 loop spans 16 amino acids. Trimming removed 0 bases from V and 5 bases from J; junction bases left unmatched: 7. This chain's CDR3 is CAWSVASGGPGDTQYF. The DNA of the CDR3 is TGTGCCTGGAGTGTCGCTAGCGGGGGGCCGGGAGATACGCAGTATTTT.

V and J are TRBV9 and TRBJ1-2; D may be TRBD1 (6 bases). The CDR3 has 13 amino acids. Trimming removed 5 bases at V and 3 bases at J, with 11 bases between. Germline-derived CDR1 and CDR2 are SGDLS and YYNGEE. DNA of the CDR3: TGTGCCAGCAGGGGGGGGCCGCACTATGGCTACACCTTC. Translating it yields CASRGGPHYGYTF.

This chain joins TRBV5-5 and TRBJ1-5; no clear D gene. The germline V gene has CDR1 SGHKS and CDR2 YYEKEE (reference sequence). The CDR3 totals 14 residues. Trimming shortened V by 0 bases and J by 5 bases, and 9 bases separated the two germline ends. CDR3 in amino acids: CASSLVDGDQPQHF. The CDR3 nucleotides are TGTGCCAGCAGCTTGGTCGACGGGGATCAGCCCCAGCATTTT.

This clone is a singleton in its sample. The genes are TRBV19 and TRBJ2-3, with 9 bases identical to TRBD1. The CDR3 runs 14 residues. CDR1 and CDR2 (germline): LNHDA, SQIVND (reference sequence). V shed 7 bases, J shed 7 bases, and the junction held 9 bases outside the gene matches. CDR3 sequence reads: CASTPGQGSYTQYF. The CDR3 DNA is TGTGCCAGTACCCCGGGACAGGGTTCCTATACGCAGTATTTT.

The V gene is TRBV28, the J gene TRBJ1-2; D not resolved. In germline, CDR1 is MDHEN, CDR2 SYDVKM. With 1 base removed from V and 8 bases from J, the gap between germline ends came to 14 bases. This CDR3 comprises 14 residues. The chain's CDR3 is CASSLSIRESGYTF. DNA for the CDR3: TGTGCCAGCAGTTTATCGATCCGGGAGAGCGGCTACACCTTC.

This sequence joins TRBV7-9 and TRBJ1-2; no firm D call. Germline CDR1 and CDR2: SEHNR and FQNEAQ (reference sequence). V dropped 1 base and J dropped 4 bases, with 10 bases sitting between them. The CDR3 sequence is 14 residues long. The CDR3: CASSLVVGLYGYTF. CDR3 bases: TGTGCCAGCAGCTTAGTGGTCGGACTCTATGGCTACACCTTC.

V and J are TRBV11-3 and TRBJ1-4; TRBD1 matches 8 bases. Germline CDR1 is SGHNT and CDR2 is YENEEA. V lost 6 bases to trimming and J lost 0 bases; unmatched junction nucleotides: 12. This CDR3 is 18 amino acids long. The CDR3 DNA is TGTGCCAGCAGATCCGGGACAGGCGGACTTGCAACTAATGAAAAACTGTTTTTT. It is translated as CASRSGTGGLATNEKLFF.

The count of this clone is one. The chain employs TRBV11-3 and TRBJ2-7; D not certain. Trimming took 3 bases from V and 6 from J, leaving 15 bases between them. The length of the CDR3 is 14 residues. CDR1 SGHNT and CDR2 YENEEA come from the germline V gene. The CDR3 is CASSFGGPLGEQYF. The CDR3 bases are TGTGCCAGCAGCTTTGGCGGCCCTTTGGGCGAGCAGTACTTC.

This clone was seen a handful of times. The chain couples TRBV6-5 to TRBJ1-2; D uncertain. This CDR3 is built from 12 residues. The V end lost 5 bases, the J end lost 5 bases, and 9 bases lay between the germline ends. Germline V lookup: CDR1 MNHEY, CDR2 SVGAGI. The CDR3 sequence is CASSPGKYGYTF. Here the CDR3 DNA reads TGTGCCAGCAGTCCAGGAAAATATGGCTACACCTTC.

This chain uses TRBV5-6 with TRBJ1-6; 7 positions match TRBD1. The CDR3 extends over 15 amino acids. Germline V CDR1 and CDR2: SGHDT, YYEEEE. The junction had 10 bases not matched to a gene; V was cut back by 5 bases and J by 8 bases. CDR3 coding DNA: TGTGCCAGCAGTTTACTCGACAGGGATGATTCACCCCTCCACTTT. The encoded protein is CASSLLDRDDSPLHF. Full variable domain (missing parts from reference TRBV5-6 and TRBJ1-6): DAGVTQSPTHLIKTRGQQVTLRCSPKSGHDTVSWYQQALGQGPQFIFQYYEEEERQRGNFPDRFSGHQFPNYSSELNVNALLLGDSALYLCASSLLDRDDSPLHFGNGTRLTVT.

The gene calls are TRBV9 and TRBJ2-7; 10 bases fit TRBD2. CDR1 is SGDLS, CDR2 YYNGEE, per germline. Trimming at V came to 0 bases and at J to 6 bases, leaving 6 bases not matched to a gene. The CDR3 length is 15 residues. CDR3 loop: CASSVAGTSVTEQYF. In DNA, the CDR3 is TGTGCCAGCAGCGTAGCCGGGACTAGCGTAACCGAGCAGTACTTC. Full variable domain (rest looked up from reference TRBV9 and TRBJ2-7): DSGVTQTPKHLITATGQRVTLRCSPRSGDLSVYWYQQSLDQGLQFLIQYYNGEERAKGNILERFSAQQFPDLHSELNLSSLELGDSALYFCASSVAGTSVTEQYFGPGTRLTVT.

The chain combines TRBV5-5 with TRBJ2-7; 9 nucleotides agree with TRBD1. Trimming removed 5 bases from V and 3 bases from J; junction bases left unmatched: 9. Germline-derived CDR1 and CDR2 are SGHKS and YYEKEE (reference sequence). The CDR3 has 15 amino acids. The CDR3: CASSFTLGQGYEQYF. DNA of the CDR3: TGTGCCAGCAGTTTTACCTTGGGACAGGGCTACGAGCAGTACTTC.

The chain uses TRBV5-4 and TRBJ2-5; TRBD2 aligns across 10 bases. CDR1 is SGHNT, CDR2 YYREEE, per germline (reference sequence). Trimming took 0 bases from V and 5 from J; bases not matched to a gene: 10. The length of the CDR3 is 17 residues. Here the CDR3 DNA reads TGTGCCAGCAGCTTGGGCCTAGCGGGGGCCAAGAGGGAGACCCAGTACTTC. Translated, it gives CASSLGLAGAKRETQYF. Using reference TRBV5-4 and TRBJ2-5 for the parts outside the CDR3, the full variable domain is ETGVTQSPTHLIKTRGQQVTLRCSSQSGHNTVSWYQQALGQGPQFIFQYYREEENGRGNFPPRFSGLQFPNYSSELNVNALELDDSALYLCASSLGLAGAKRETQYFGPGTRLLVL.

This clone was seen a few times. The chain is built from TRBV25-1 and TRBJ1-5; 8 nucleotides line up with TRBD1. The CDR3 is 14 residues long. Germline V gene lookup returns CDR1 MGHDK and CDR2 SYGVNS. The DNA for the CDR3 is TGTGCGGCAGGGGCAGGGGGCCCGTGTCAGCCCCAGCATTTT. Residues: CAAGAGGPCQPQHF. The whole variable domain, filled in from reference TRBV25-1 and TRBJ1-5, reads EADIYQTPRYLVIGTGKKITLECSQTMGHDKMYWYQQDPGMELHLIHYSYGVNSTEKGDLSSESTVSRIRTEHFPLTLESARPSHTSQYLCAAGAGGPCQPQHFGDGTRLSIL.

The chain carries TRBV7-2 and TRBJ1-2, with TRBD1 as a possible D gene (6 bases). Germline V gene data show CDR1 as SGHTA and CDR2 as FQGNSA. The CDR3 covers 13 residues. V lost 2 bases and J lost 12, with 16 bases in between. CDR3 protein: CASSLLHGRGDTF. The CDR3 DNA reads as TGTGCCAGCAGCTTACTTCATGGCAGGGGCGACACCTTC. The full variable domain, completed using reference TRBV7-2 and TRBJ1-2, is GAGVSQSPSNKVTEKGKDVELRCDPISGHTALYWYRQSLGQGLEFLIYFQGNSAPDKSGLPSDRFSAERTGGSVSTLTIQRTQQEDSAVYLCASSLLHGRGDTFGSGTRLTVV.

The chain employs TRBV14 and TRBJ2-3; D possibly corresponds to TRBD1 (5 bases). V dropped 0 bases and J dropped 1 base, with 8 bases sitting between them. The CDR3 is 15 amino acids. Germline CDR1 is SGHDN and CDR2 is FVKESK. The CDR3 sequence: CASSQDLRGTDTQYF. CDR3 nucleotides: TGTGCCAGCAGCCAAGATCTCAGGGGCACAGATACGCAGTATTTT.

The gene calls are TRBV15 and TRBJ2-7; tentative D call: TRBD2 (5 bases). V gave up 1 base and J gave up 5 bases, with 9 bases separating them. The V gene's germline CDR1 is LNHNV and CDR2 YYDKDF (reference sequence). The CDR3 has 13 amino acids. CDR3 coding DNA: TGTGCCACCAGCAGAGGGGCGGGCCACGAGCAGTACTTC. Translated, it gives CATSRGAGHEQYF. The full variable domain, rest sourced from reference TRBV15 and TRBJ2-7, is DAMVIQNPRYQVTQFGKPVTLSCSQTLNHNVMYWYQQKSSQAPKLLFHYYDKDFNNEADTPDNFQSRRPNTSFCFLDIRSPGLGDTAMYLCATSRGAGHEQYFGPGTRLTVT.

CDR3 residues: CSVTSVQSYEQYF. In DNA, the CDR3 is TGCAGCGTGACTAGCGTCCAATCCTACGAGCAGTACTTC. The chain has TRBV29-1 and TRBJ2-7; 8 bases match TRBD2. V was pared by 6 bases and J by 1 base, with 5 bases of the junction left unmatched. Germline-derived CDR1 and CDR2 are SQVTM and ANQGSEA. The CDR3 has 13 residues.

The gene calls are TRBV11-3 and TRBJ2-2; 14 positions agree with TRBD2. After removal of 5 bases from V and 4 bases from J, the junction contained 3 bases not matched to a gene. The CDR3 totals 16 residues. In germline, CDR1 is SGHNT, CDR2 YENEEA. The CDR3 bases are TGTGCCAGCAGCCGAGGACTAGCGGGAGGCACCGGGGAGCTGTTTTTT. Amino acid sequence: CASSRGLAGGTGELFF.

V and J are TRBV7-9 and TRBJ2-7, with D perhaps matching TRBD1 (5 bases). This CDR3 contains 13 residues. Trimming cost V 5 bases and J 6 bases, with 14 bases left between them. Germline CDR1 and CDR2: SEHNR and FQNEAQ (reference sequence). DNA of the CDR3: TGTGCCAGCAGCCCCCTAGGGGCTAGCGAGCAGTACTTC. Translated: CASSPLGASEQYF. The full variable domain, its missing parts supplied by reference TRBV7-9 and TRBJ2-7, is DTGVSQNPRHKITKRGQNVTFRCDPISEHNRLYWYRQTLGQGPEFLTYFQNEAQLEKSRLLSDRFSAERPKGSFSTLEIQRTEQGDSAMYLCASSPLGASEQYFGPGTRLTVT.